Listed below are T cell receptor beta chains from one sample, sequenced in a study of CD8 T cells in ankylosing spondylitis. MiXCR was run by TCRdb on the 5' RACE reads, yielding one entry per CDR3 protein. The repertoire consists of about 360,000 distinct CDR3 sequences, with approximately 22% occurring once and the leading ten covering roughly 13%. Sequencing was done on a sample of blood, either unsorted or a sorted T cell fraction (not recorded which). The receptors derive from a male donor with ankylosing spondylitis or in good health (not recorded which). CDR3s include the opening cysteine and the closing phenylalanine or tryptophan. The order of the fields is CDR3 length, clone size, V gene, J gene, D gene, CDR3 protein, CDR3 DNA. The D gene is left open where the match is weak. Some rows mark clone size as missing; the rest say once, few, many or name a class of expanded clone.

15	.	TRBV2	TRBJ2-7	.	CASSEVGSLSYEQYF	TGTGCCAGCAGTGAAGTGGGTAGTCTTTCCTACGAGCAGTACTTC
16	.	TRBV7-9	TRBJ2-2	.	CASSLATGGSTGELFF	TGTGCCAGCAGCTTAGCGACCGGGGGAAGTACCGGGGAGCTGTTTTTT
14	.	TRBV20-1	TRBJ2-5	TRBD1	CSAKQRGLWETQYF	TGCAGTGCTAAACAGAGGGGGCTGTGGGAGACCCAGTACTTC
15	.	TRBV12-3/TRBV12-4	TRBJ2-5	TRBD2	CASSSSGGRGETQYF	TGTGCCAGCAGCTCTAGCGGGGGCCGGGGCGAGACCCAGTACTTC
17	.	TRBV10-3	TRBJ2-1	TRBD2	CAISESETGTSVNEQFF	TGTGCCATCAGTGAGTCCGAAACCGGGACTAGCGTCAATGAGCAGTTCTTC
13	.	TRBV9	TRBJ1-1	.	CASSPGDIAEAFF	TGTGCCAGCAGCCCGGGGGACATCGCTGAAGCTTTCTTT
18	.	TRBV20-1	TRBJ2-2	.	CSARDPHAGDRLTGELFF	TGCAGTGCTAGAGATCCGCATGCGGGGGACAGGCTCACCGGGGAGCTGTTTTTT
15	few	TRBV10-3	TRBJ2-7	.	CAISEGETGSYEQYF	TGTGCCATCAGTGAGGGGGAGACAGGATCCTACGAGCAGTACTTC
13	.	TRBV18	TRBJ2-7	.	CASSPPTRGEQYF	TGTGCCAGCTCACCACCGACCCGGGGCGAGCAGTACTTC
13	.	TRBV6-2/TRBV6-3	TRBJ2-5	.	CASTINNRETQYF	TGTGCCAGCACCATTAATAATCGAGAGACCCAGTACTTC
14	.	TRBV12-3/TRBV12-4	TRBJ1-5	.	CASSSWGGYQPQHF	TGTGCCAGCAGTAGCTGGGGGGGTTATCAGCCCCAGCATTTT
17	.	TRBV4-2	TRBJ2-1	TRBD2	CASSQDGGTSGDNEQFF	TGTGCCAGCAGCCAAGATGGCGGGACTAGCGGGGACAATGAGCAGTTCTTC
15	few	TRBV20-1	TRBJ2-7	.	CSAANLGLNSYEQYF	TGCAGTGCCGCAAACTTGGGACTCAACTCCTACGAGCAGTACTTC
18	.	TRBV29-1	TRBJ2-1	TRBD2	CSVEGLAGGMRSSNEQFF	TGCAGCGTTGAAGGACTAGCGGGGGGTATGCGGTCAAGCAATGAGCAGTTCTTC
16	few	TRBV28	TRBJ2-7	.	CASSLLPSDGSYEQYF	TGTGCCAGCAGTTTATTGCCTAGTGACGGCTCCTACGAGCAGTACTTC
13	few	TRBV6-1	TRBJ1-4	.	CASSPDNNEKLFF	TGTGCCAGCAGTCCCGATAATAATGAAAAACTGTTTTTT
15	few	TRBV5-1	TRBJ2-7	TRBD1	CASSLAWDRDHEQYF	TGCGCCAGCAGCTTGGCCTGGGACAGGGACCACGAGCAGTACTTC
17	few	TRBV29-1	TRBJ2-5	.	CSVEEGTPRFIVGTQYF	TGCAGCGTTGAAGAGGGGACACCGCGTTTTATCGTCGGGACCCAGTACTTC
16	few	TRBV6-1	TRBJ2-7	TRBD1	CASSEPEDRGVYEQYF	TGTGCCAGCAGTGAACCAGAGGACAGGGGGGTGTACGAGCAGTACTTC
15	.	TRBV4-1	TRBJ1-2	.	CASSQGDGLLYGYTF	TGCGCCAGCAGCCAAGGGGACGGCTTGTTGTATGGCTACACCTTC
13	.	TRBV29-1	TRBJ2-7	TRBD1	CSVEVRDRYEQYF	TGCAGCGTTGAAGTACGGGACAGATACGAGCAGTACTTC
19	.	TRBV19	TRBJ2-3	.	CASSISPDSGPLPTDTQYF	TGTGCCAGTAGTATCTCCCCCGACAGTGGACCACTACCCACAGATACGCAGTATTTT
15	many	TRBV29-1	TRBJ2-1	TRBD2	CSQTGLAGDYNEQFF	TGCAGCCAAACTGGGCTAGCGGGCGATTACAATGAGCAGTTCTTC
13	.	TRBV20-1	TRBJ2-7	.	CSARGGRSYEQYF	TGCAGTGCTAGAGGAGGACGGTCCTACGAGCAGTACTTC
11	few	TRBV20-1	TRBJ2-7	.	CSLRQGGEQYF	TGCAGTCTGCGACAGGGAGGCGAGCAGTACTTC
16	few	TRBV20-1	TRBJ2-5	TRBD1	CSAPKTGGVYLETQYF	TGCAGTGCCCCAAAGACAGGGGGCGTTTATTTAGAGACCCAGTACTTC
16	few	TRBV12-3/TRBV12-4	TRBJ2-3	.	CASSLRVGAPPDTQYF	TGTGCCAGCAGTTTACGGGTGGGGGCGCCCCCCGATACGCAGTATTTT
16	.	TRBV11-2	TRBJ2-3	TRBD2	CASSLGSGGATDTQYF	TGTGCCAGCAGCTTAGGATCGGGGGGGGCCACAGATACGCAGTATTTT
12	many	TRBV29-1	TRBJ2-5	TRBD1	CSVVNRGETQYF	TGCAGCGTTGTTAACAGGGGAGAGACCCAGTACTTC
14	.	TRBV10-1	TRBJ2-4	.	CASSERGASNIQYF	TGCGCCAGCAGTGAAAGGGGCGCAAGTAACATTCAGTACTTC
14	.	TRBV9	TRBJ1-6	.	CASSVGVGNSPLHF	TGTGCCAGCAGCGTCGGGGTAGGAAATTCACCCCTCCACTTT
15	few	TRBV5-1	TRBJ1-6	TRBD1	CASSLDSGGLSPLHF	TGCGCCAGCAGCTTGGATTCAGGGGGCCTTTCACCCCTCCACTTT
15	.	TRBV27	TRBJ2-5	.	CASSLAGIGWETQYF	TGTGCCAGCAGTTTGGCGGGGATAGGATGGGAGACCCAGTACTTC
18	.	TRBV6-2/TRBV6-3	TRBJ2-2	.	CASSYSSSDYLNTGELFF	TGTGCCAGCAGTTACTCGTCGAGCGACTACCTGAACACCGGGGAGCTGTTTTTT
15	.	TRBV3-1	TRBJ2-7	.	CASSQEVRASYEQYF	TGTGCCAGCAGCCAAGAGGTACGAGCGTCCTACGAGCAGTACTTC
14	few	TRBV12-3/TRBV12-4	TRBJ2-5	.	CASSPWDQQETQYF	TGTGCCAGCAGTCCATGGGACCAGCAAGAGACCCAGTACTTC
16	few	TRBV4-2	TRBJ2-2	.	CASSQYGGQNTGELFF	TGTGCCAGCAGCCAGTACGGGGGCCAAAACACCGGGGAGCTGTTTTTT
15	.	TRBV3-1	TRBJ2-7	.	CASSQDNSRIYEQYF	TGTGCCAGCAGCCAAGATAACAGTAGGATTTACGAGCAGTACTTC
13	.	TRBV20-1	TRBJ1-2	.	CSVWEGANYGYTF	TGCAGTGTTTGGGAGGGAGCTAACTATGGCTACACCTTC
15	few	TRBV28	TRBJ2-2	.	CASSGAAENTGELFF	TGTGCCAGCAGTGGGGCAGCGGAGAACACCGGGGAGCTGTTTTTT
15	few	TRBV7-9	TRBJ1-1	.	CASSSLQEATGKGFF	TGTGCCAGCAGCTCCCTGCAAGAGGCCACGGGTAAAGGTTTCTTT
14	few	TRBV10-3	TRBJ2-7	TRBD2	CAISGLGLAYEQYF	TGTGCCATCAGTGGCCTCGGACTAGCCTACGAGCAGTACTTC
15	few	TRBV12-3/TRBV12-4	TRBJ1-5	.	CASSLTGIANHPQHF	TGTGCCAGCAGTTTAACGGGGATCGCCAATCACCCCCAGCATTTT
15	.	TRBV12-3/TRBV12-4	TRBJ2-1	TRBD2	CASSLGERGYNEQFF	TGTGCCAGCAGTTTAGGGGAGCGGGGGTACAATGAGCAGTTCTTC
15	once	TRBV12-3/TRBV12-4	TRBJ2-3	.	CASINRVTSTDTQYF	TGTGCCAGCATCAACAGGGTTACTAGCACAGATACGCAGTATTTT